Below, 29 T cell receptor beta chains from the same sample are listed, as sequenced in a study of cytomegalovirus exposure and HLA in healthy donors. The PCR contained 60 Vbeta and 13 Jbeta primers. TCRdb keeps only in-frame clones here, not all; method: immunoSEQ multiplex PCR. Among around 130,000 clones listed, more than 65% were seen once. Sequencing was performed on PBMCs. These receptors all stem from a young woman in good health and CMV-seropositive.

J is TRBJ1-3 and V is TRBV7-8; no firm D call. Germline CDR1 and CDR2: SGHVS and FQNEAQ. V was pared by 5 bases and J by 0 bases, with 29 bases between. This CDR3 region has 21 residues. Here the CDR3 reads CASSLTWLGGAELSSGNTIYF. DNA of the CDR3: TGTGCCAGCAGCCTTACTTGGCTTGGAGGCGCAGAGCTTTCCTCTGGAAACACCATATATTTT.

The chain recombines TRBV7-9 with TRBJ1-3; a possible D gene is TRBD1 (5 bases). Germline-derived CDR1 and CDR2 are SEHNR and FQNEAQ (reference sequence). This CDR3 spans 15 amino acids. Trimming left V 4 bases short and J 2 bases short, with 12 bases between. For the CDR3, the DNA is TGTGCCAGCAGCTCCCAGGGCCTGACTGGAAACACCATATATTTT. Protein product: CASSSQGLTGNTIYF.

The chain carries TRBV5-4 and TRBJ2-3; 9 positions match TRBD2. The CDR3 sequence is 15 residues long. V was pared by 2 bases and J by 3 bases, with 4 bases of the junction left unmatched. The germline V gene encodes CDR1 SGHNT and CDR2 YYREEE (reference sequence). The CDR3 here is CASSFSGGLTDTQYF. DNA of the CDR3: TGTGCCAGCAGCTTCAGCGGGGGGTTAACAGATACGCAGTATTTT.

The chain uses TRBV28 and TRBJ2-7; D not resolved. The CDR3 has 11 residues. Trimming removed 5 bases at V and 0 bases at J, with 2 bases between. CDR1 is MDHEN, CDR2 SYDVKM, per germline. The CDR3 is CASSHSYEQYF. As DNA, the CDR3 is TGTGCCAGCAGTCACTCCTACGAGCAGTACTTC.

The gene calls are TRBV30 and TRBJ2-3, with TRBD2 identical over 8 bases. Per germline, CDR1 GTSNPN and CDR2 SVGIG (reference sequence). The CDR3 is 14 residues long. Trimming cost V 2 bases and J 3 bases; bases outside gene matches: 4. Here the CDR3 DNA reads TGTGCCTGGAGTCTGACGGGGGGGACAGATACGCAGTATTTT. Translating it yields CAWSLTGGTDTQYF.

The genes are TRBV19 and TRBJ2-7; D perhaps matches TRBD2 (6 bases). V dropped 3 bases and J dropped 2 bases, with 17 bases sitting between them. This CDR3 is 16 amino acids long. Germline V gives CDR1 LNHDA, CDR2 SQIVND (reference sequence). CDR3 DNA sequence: TGTGCCAGTAGTATTTTTGCGGGGCGGATACCCTACGAGCAGTACTTC. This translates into CASSIFAGRIPYEQYF. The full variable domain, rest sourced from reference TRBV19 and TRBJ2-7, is DGGITQSPKYLFRKEGQNVTLSCEQNLNHDAMYWYRQDPGQGLRLIYYSQIVNDFQKGDIAEGYSVSREKKESFPLTVTSAQKNPTAFYLCASSIFAGRIPYEQYFGPGTRLTVT.

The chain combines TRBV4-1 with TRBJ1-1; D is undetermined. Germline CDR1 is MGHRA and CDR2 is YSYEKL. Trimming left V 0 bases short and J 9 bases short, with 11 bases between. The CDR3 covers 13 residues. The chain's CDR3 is CASSQDGASQAFF. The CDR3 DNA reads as TGCGCCAGCAGCCAAGATGGCGCTAGTCAAGCTTTCTTT.

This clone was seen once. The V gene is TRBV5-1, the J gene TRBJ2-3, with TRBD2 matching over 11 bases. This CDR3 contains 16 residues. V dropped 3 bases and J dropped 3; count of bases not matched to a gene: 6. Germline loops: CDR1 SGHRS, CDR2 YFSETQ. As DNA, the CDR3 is TGCGCCAGCAGCTCAACCGGGACTAGCGGTACAGATACGCAGTATTTT. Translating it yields CASSSTGTSGTDTQYF.

This CDR3 is CASSLSTGNNEQFF. The CDR3, as DNA: TGTGCCAGCAGTTTATCGACCGGGAACAATGAGCAGTTCTTC. The V and J genes are TRBV27 and TRBJ2-1; D possibly corresponds to TRBD2 (5 bases). Trimming took off 0 bases at V and 5 bases at J, with 8 bases between the two ends. CDR3 size: 14 residues. Germline CDR1 and CDR2: MNHEY and SMNVEV (reference sequence).

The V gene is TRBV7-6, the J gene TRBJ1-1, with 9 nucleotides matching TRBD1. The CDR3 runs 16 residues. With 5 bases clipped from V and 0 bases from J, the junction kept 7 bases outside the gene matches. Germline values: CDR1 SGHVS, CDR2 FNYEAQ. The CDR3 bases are TGTGCCAGCAGCCTTAATGGACAGGGGTTGAACACTGAAGCTTTCTTT. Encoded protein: CASSLNGQGLNTEAFF.

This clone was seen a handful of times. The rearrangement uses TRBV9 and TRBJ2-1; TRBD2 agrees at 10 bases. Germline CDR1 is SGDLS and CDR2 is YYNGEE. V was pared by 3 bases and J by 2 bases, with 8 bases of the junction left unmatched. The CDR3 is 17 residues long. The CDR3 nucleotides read TGTGCCAGCAGCGCACTAGCGGGGCCTTTGGCCTACAATGAGCAGTTCTTC. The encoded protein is CASSALAGPLAYNEQFF. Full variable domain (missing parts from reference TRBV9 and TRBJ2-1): DSGVTQTPKHLITATGQRVTLRCSPRSGDLSVYWYQQSLDQGLQFLIQYYNGEERAKGNILERFSAQQFPDLHSELNLSSLELGDSALYFCASSALAGPLAYNEQFFGPGTRLTVL.

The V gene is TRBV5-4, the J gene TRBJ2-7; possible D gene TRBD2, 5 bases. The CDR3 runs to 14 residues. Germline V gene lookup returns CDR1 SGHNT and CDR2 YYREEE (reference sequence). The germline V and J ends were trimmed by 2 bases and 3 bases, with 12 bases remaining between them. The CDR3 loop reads CASSFRTGLYEQYF. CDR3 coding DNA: TGTGCCAGCAGCTTCCGGACTGGCCTCTACGAGCAGTACTTC.

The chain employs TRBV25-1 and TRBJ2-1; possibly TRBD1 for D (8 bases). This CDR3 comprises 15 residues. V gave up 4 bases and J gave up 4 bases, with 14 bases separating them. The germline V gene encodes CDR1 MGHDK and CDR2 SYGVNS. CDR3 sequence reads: CASSASQGGYNEQFF. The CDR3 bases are TGTGCCAGCAGTGCCTCACAGGGGGGGTACAATGAGCAGTTCTTC.

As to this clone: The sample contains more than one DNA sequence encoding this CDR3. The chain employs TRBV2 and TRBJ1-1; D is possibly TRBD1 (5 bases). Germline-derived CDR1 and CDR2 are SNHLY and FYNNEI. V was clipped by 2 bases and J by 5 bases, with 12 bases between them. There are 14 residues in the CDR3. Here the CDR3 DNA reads TGTGCCAGCAGTGAAAGGGGTGGGCGAACTGAAGCTTTCTTT. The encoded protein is CASSERGGRTEAFF.

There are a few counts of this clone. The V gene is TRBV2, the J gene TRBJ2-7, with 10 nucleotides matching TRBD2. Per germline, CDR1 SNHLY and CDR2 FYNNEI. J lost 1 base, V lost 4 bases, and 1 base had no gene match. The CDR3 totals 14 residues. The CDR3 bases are TGTGCCAGCAGTGGGACTAGCGGATCCTACGAGCAGTACTTC. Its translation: CASSGTSGSYEQYF.

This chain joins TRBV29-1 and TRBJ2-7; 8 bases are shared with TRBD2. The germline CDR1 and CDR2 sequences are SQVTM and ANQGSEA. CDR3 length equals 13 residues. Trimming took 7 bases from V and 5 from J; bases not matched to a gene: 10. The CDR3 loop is CSARRSGSDEQYF. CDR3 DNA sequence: TGCAGCGCGAGAAGAAGCGGGAGCGACGAGCAGTACTTC.

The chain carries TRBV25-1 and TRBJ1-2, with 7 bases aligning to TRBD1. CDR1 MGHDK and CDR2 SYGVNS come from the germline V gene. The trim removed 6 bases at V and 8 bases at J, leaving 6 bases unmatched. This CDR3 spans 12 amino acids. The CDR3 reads CASRQGGLGYTF. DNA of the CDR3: TGTGCCAGCAGGCAGGGGGGCCTGGGCTACACCTTC.

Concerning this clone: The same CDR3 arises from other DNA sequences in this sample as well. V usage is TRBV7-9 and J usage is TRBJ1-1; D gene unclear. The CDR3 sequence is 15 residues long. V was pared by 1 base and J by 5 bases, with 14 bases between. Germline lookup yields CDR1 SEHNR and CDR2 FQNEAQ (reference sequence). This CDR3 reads CASSLGASGSTEAFF. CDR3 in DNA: TGTGCCAGCAGCTTAGGAGCATCCGGGAGTACTGAAGCTTTCTTT.

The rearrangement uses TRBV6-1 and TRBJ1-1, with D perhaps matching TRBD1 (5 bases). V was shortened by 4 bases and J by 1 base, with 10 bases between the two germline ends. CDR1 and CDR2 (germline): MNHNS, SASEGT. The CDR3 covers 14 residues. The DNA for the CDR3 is TGTGCCAGCAGTGCAGGGTGGGAGAACACTGAAGCTTTCTTT. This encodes CASSAGWENTEAFF.

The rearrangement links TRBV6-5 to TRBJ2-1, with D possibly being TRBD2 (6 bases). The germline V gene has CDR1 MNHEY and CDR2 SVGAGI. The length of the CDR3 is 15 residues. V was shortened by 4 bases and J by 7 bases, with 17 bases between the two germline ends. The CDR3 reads CASSSPSRGTNEQFF. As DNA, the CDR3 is TGTGCCAGCAGTTCCCCCTCCCGGGGGACGAATGAGCAGTTCTTC.

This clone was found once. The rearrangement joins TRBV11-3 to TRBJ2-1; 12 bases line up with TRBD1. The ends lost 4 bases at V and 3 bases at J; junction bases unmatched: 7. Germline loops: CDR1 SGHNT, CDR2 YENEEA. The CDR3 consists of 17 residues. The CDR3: CASSYGGTGGYYNEQFF. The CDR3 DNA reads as TGTGCCAGCAGCTACGGAGGGACAGGGGGCTACTACAATGAGCAGTTCTTC.

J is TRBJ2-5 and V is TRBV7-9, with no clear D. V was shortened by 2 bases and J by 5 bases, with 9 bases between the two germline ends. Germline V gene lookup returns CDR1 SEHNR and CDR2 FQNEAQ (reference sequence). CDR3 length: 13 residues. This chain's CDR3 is CASSLLARETQYF. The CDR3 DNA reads TGTGCCAGCAGCTTATTGGCGCGGGAGACCCAGTACTTC.

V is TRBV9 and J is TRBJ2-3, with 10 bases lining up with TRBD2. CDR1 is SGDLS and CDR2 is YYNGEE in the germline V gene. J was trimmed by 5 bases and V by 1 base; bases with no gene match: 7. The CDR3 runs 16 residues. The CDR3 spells CASSVSTSGVKDTQYF. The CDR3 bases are TGTGCCAGCAGCGTATCTACTAGCGGGGTCAAAGATACGCAGTATTTT.

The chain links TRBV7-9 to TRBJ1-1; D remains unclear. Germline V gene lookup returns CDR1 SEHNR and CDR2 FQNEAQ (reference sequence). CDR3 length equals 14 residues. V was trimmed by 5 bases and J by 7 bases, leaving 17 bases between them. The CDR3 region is CASSITGVRGEAFF. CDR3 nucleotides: TGTGCCAGCAGCATAACCGGGGTTCGGGGTGAAGCTTTCTTT. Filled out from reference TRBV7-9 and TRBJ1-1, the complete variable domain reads DTGVSQNPRHKITKRGQNVTFRCDPISEHNRLYWYRQTLGQGPEFLTYFQNEAQLEKSRLLSDRFSAERPKGSFSTLEIQRTEQGDSAMYLCASSITGVRGEAFFGQGTRLTVV.

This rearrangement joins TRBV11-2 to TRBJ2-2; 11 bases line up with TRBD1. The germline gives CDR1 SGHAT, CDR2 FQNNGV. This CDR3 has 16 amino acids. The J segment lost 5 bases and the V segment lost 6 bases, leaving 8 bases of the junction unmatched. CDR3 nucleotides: TGTGCCAGCAGACAACCGGGACAGGGGGTAACCGGGGAGCTGTTTTTT. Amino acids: CASRQPGQGVTGELFF. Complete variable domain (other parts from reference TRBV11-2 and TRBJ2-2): EAGVAQSPRYKIIEKRQSVAFWCNPISGHATLYWYQQILGQGPKLLIQFQNNGVVDDSQLPKDRFSAERLKGVDSTLKIQPAKLEDSAVYLCASRQPGQGVTGELFFGEGSRLTVL.

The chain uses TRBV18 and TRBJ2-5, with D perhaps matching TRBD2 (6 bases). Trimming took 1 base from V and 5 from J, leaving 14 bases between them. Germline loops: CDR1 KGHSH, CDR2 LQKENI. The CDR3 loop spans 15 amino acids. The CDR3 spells CASSPLPGDSETQYF. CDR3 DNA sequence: TGTGCCAGCTCACCACTACCGGGGGATTCGGAGACCCAGTACTTC.

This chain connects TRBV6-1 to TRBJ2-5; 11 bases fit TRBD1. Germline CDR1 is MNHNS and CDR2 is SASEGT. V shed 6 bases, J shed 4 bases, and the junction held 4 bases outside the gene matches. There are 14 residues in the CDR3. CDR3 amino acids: CASRMGQGGETQYF. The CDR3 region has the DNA TGTGCCAGCAGGATGGGACAGGGGGGAGAGACCCAGTACTTC.

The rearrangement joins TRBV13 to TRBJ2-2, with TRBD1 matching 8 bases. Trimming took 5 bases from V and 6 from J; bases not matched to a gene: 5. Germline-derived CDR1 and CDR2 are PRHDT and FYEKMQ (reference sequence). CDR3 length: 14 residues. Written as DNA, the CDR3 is TGTGCCAGCAGCGTCGGACAGGGACCCGGGGAGCTGTTTTTT. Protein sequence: CASSVGQGPGELFF.

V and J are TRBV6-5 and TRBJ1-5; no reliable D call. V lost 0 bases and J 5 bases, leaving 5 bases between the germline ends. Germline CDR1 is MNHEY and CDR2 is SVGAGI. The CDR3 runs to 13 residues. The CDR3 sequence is CASSYSPDQPQHF. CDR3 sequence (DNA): TGTGCCAGCAGTTACTCTCCTGATCAGCCCCAGCATTTT.